The TCR beta chain under discussion was sequenced for a study of CDR3 diversity in severe acne. This clonotype was observed many times. TCRdb recomputed calls from the PCR reads with MiXCR, one row per CDR3 protein. The sample includes around 94,000 distinct CDR3 sequences, approximately 47% of them seen just once. The sequence was collected from a male donor with acne. Source material: blood.

The CDR3 DNA follows: TGTGCCAGCAGTGGGACAGGGTTCGGGGCCAACGTCCTGACTTTC. Translating gives CASSGTGFGANVLTF. The chain combines TRBV2 with TRBJ2-6; TRBD1 matches 8 bases. Trimming removed 4 bases from V and 4 bases from J; junction bases left unmatched: 3. This CDR3 contains 15 residues. The V gene's germline CDR1 is SNHLY and CDR2 FYNNEI.